A single sample gave rise to the 10 T cell receptor beta chains below, sequenced in a study of Graves' ophthalmopathy and Graves' hyperthyroidism. RNA transcripts were the source from which TCR beta CDR3 regions were amplified. A first-round RT-PCR used HTBI primers, followed by a second-round multiplex PCR. TCRdb called the multiplex PCR reads again in MiXCR, with one record for every CDR3 protein. The sample has about 210,000 distinct CDR3 sequences; 29% are singletons. Sequencing was carried out using peripheral blood. The receptors were sampled from a man over 45 with Graves' ophthalmopathy.

This clonotype has more than one count but fewer than ten. V is TRBV11-2 and J is TRBJ2-7, with TRBD2 matching over 9 bases. In germline, CDR1 is SGHAT, CDR2 FQNNGV. The junction had 3 bases not matched to a gene; V was cut back by 0 bases and J by 3 bases. CDR3 length: 15 amino acids. CDR3 sequence: CASSLDPSGIYEQYF. CDR3 sequence (DNA): TGTGCCAGCAGCTTAGACCCTAGCGGGATCTACGAGCAGTACTTC.

This sequence joins TRBV30 and TRBJ2-1; 11 bases match TRBD2. V shed 3 bases, J shed 10 bases, and the junction held 17 bases outside the gene matches. The CDR3 has 17 residues. The germline gives CDR1 GTSNPN, CDR2 SVGIG (reference sequence). The CDR3 DNA sequence: TGTGCCTGGAGCCGTGAAGTAGCGGGGGGGCCTTCGAGAGAGCAGTTCTTC. Protein product: CAWSREVAGGPSREQFF.

This clonotype has at least ten counts. The rearrangement joins TRBV12-3 or TRBV12-4 to TRBJ1-1; D perhaps matches TRBD1 (5 bases). V dropped 8 bases and J dropped 3 bases, with 16 bases sitting between them. The CDR3 runs to 14 residues. CDR3: CASVGAWWDTEAFF. CDR3 DNA sequence: TGTGCCAGCGTTGGGGCCTGGTGGGACACTGAAGCTTTCTTT.

This clonotype has ten or more counts. This is likely a read error, given that the CDR3 carries no conserved phenylalanine or tryptophan at its end. The rearrangement joins TRBV30 to TRBJ1-1; D remains ambiguous. From germline, CDR1 is GTSNPN and CDR2 SVGIG (reference sequence). CDR3 length equals 11 residues. The CDR3: CAWSATTAAFS. The DNA of the CDR3 is TGTGCCTGGAGTGCCACCACTGCAGCTTTCTCT.

V is TRBV10-2 and J is TRBJ2-2, with 11 bases that match TRBD2. Germline V CDR1 and CDR2: WSHSY, SAAADI. V trimming: 7 bases; J trimming: 4 bases; junction bases outside the gene matches: 14. This CDR3 comprises 18 residues. Here the CDR3 reads CASTRPLAGGSSTGELFF. CDR3 DNA: TGCGCCAGCACCCGCCCGCTAGCGGGAGGTTCGAGCACCGGGGAGCTGTTTTTT.

This clonotype was seen repeatedly, ten times or more. This sequence joins TRBV6-1 and TRBJ1-5, with D unresolved. This CDR3 region has 16 residues. Germline CDR1 is MNHNS and CDR2 is SASEGT. Between the trimmed V and J ends, which lost 6 bases and 0 bases, there was a span of 15 bases. For the CDR3, the DNA is TGTGCCAGCAGCGCCCCTTTCCTGAATAGCAATCAGCCCCAGCATTTT. Residues: CASSAPFLNSNQPQHF.

The chain links TRBV7-8 to TRBJ2-2; D may be TRBD1 (6 bases). Germline loops: CDR1 SGHVS, CDR2 FQNEAQ. The CDR3 runs to 14 residues. With 3 bases removed from V and 5 bases from J, the gap between germline ends came to 10 bases. The CDR3 loop is CASSFVQGTGELFF. The CDR3 DNA sequence: TGTGCCAGCAGCTTCGTACAGGGTACCGGGGAGCTGTTTTTT.

This clonotype was observed many times. The rearrangement uses TRBV2 and TRBJ1-5; D is ambiguous. The CDR3 consists of 13 residues. Germline V CDR1 and CDR2: SNHLY, FYNNEI. The V gene lost 3 bases and the J gene lost 2 bases, with 5 bases spanning the gap. CDR3 in DNA: TGTGCCAGCAGTGATTGGGGCAATCAGCCCCAGCATTTT. Protein sequence: CASSDWGNQPQHF.

This clonotype was recorded many times. This rearrangement joins TRBV7-2 to TRBJ2-5, with 12 nucleotides matching TRBD1. J lost 5 bases, V lost 5 bases, and 9 bases had no gene match. From germline, CDR1 is SGHTA and CDR2 FQGNSA. The CDR3 is made up of 16 amino acids. The CDR3 sequence: CASSQQGQGAWETQYF. The CDR3 bases are TGTGCCAGCAGCCAACAGGGACAGGGGGCGTGGGAGACCCAGTACTTC.

This chain uses TRBV15 with TRBJ2-7; D remains unclear. Germline loops: CDR1 LNHNV, CDR2 YYDKDF (reference sequence). The germline V and J ends were trimmed by 0 bases and 3 bases, with 12 bases remaining between them. The CDR3 is 15 residues long. CDR3 protein: CATSRDPPPGYEQYF. CDR3 bases: TGTGCCACCAGCAGAGATCCCCCCCCCGGCTACGAGCAGTACTTC.